This T cell receptor (beta chain) was obtained from a study of blood T cell repertoires in COVID-19. This clone showed up just a few times. In the authors' workflow: Reference gene primer amplification in the assay estimated nucleated cell counts. Here immunoSEQ multiplex PCR was the method, and the copy in TCRdb shows in-frame clones only, minus some. The DNA gave D and trimming, while V, J and clone size come from that table. Here the sample spans 240,000 or so clones, about three quarters being singletons. Germline assignment: CDR1 MNHNY and CDR2 SVGAGI (reference sequence). CDR3 length equals 13 residues. The V end was cut by 5 bases, the J end by 2 bases, with 10 bases between.

The chain combines TRBV6-6 with TRBJ2-7; D remains ambiguous. Sequencing was performed on peripheral blood. The TCR comes from an elderly woman with acute or convalescent COVID-19. Here the CDR3 DNA reads TGTGCCAGCAGTCGAGAGACTCCCTACGAGCAGTACTTC. This translates into CASSRETPYEQYF.